This TCR beta chain stems from a study of cytomegalovirus exposure and HLA in healthy donors. PCR amplification relied on 60 Vbeta primers (plus 13 Jbeta primers). Only in-frame clones appear in the TCRdb table, and some are missing; sequencing was by immunoSEQ multiplex PCR. The repertoire consists of about 200,000 clones, with 70% to 80% occurring once and the leading ten covering 2.5% to 3.5%. This TCR came from a woman younger than 45 in good health and CMV-seronegative. The sequencing sample was made of PBMCs.

In DNA form, the CDR3 reads TGTGCCAGCAGCAGGGGGTATAGCAATCAGCCCCAGCATTTT. It encodes CASSRGYSNQPQHF. The rearrangement joins TRBV7-9 to TRBJ1-5; perhaps TRBD1 as D (6 bases). V was trimmed by 5 bases and J by 0 bases, leaving 8 bases between them. Germline-derived CDR1 and CDR2 are SEHNR and FQNEAQ (reference sequence). The CDR3 is 14 residues long.